This T cell receptor (beta chain) was captured in a study of blood T cell repertoires in COVID-19. This clone was counted a few times. Other DNA sequences from this sample encode an identical CDR3 as well. CDR1 is SNHLY, CDR2 FYNNEI, per germline. The CDR3 sequence is 13 residues long. V was clipped by 4 bases and J by 1 base; unmatched bases: 0. Profiling relied on immunoSEQ multiplex PCR, and the TCRdb table lists in-frame clones only, not all of them. The sample holds roughly 190,000 clones, under 90% seen once. The chain couples TRBV2 to TRBJ1-1, with TRBD1 matching over 7 bases. The sequenced material came from peripheral blood. The sequence was obtained from a woman in her 70s with COVID-19, enrolled during active disease. DNA for the CDR3: TGTGCCAGCAGTGGACAGGGGAACACTGAAGCTTTCTTT. Its translation: CASSGQGNTEAFF.